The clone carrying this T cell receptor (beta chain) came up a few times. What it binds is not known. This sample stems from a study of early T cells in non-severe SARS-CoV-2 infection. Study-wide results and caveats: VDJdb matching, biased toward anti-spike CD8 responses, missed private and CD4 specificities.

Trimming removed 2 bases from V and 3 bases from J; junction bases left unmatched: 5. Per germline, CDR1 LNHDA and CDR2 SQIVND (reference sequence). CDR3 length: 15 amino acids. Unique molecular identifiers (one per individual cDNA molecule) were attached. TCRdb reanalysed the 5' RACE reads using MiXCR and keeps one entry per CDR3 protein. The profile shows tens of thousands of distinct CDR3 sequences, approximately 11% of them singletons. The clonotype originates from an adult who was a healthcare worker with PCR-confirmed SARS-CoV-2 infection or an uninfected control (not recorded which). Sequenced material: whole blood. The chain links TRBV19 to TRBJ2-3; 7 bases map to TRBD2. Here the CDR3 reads CASSIPGGGTDTQYF. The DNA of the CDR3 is TGTGCCAGTAGTATACCGGGAGGAGGGACAGATACGCAGTATTTT.